The sequence of this TCR beta chain was determined in a study of T-cell reconstitution after alpha-beta-depleted transplantation in children. The TCRbeta library incorporated unique molecular identifiers. TCRdb recomputed calls from the PCR reads with MiXCR, one row per CDR3 protein. The top ten hold 35% of the sample, which has some 200,000 distinct CDR3 sequences, around 7.7% seen once. The CDR3 contains 15 residues. Germline CDR1 is MNHEY and CDR2 is SVGAGI. Deletions cut 0 bases from V and 7 bases from J, with 13 bases between. This clonotype appeared many times. The antigen is not known. Notes on the study in general: One year after transplant, T-cell counts and diversity came mostly from newly produced T cells. Several hundred rapidly expanded clones from non-depleted graft cells reportedly supplied alpha-beta T cells about two months post-transplant. Surviving recipient cells, namely T cells and thymic progenitors, were the source of high day-60 TCRbeta diversity in some patients.

The V and J genes are TRBV6-5 and TRBJ2-1, with D possibly being TRBD2 (6 bases). The sequencing used PBMCs, mostly from graft donor cells, collected 360 days after TCRalphabeta/CD19-depleted stem cell transplant. The TCR was taken from a male patient aged 2-10 years who had a stem cell transplant for acute myeloid leukemia, so the T cells may come from the graft donor. The CDR3 is CASSYSGTSWNEQFF. The CDR3 nucleotides read TGTGCCAGCAGTTACTCGGGGACTTCCTGGAATGAGCAGTTCTTC.